A single T cell receptor (beta chain) is shown here with its context. The sample belongs to a study of technical replicates of blood from several donors. Germline loops: CDR1 GTSNPN, CDR2 SVGIG (reference sequence). Trimming removed 7 bases at V and 4 bases at J, with 21 bases between. The CDR3 contains 15 residues. The protocol was immunoSEQ multiplex PCR, while the TCRdb copy is restricted to in-frame clones and leaves out a portion. The sample records fewer than 95,000 clones, about 91% being singletons. The sequence was collected from a human donor in good health. Sequencing input: T cells isolated from PBMCs. The chain has TRBV30 and TRBJ2-3; D perhaps matches TRBD1 (6 bases). The CDR3 region is CASGQGRTWADTQYF. Written as DNA, the CDR3 is TGTGCCTCGGGCCAGGGGCGGACCTGGGCAGATACGCAGTATTTT.